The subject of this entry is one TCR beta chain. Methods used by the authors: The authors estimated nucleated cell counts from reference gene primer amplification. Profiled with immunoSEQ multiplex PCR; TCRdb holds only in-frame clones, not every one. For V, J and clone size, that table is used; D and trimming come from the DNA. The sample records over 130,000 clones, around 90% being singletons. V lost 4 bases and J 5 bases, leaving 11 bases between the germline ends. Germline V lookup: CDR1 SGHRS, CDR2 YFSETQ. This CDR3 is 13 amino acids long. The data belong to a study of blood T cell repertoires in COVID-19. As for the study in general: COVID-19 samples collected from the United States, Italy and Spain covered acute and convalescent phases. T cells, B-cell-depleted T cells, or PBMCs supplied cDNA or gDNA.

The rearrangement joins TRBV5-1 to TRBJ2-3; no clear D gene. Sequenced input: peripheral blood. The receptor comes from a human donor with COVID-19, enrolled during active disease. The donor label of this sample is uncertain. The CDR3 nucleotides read TGCGCCAGCAGCGAGCCTTATCGAGATACGCAGTATTTT. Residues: CASSEPYRDTQYF.